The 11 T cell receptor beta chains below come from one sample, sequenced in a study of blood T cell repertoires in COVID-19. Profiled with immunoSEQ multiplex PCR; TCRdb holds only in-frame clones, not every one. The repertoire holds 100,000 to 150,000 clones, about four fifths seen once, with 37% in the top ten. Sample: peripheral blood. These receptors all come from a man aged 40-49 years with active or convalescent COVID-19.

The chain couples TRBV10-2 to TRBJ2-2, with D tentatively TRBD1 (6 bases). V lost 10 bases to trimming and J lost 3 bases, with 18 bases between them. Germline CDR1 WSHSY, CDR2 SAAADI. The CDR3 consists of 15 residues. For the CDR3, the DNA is TGCGCCACCCAACGGCAGGGGACATACACCGGGGAGCTGTTTTTT. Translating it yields CATQRQGTYTGELFF.

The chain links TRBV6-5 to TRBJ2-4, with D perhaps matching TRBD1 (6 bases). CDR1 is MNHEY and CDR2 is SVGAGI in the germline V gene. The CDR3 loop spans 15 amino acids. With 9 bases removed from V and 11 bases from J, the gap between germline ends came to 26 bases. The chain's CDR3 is CASGGLSAGVLVQYF. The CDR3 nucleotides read TGTGCCAGTGGGGGCTTGTCCGCGGGCGTTTTAGTTCAGTACTTC.

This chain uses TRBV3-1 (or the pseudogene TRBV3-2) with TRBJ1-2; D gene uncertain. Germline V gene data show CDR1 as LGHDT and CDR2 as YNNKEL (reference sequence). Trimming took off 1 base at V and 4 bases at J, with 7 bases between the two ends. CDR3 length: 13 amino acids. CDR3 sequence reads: CASSQGGSYGYTF. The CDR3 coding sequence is TGTGCCAGCAGCCAAGGCGGATCCTATGGCTACACCTTC.

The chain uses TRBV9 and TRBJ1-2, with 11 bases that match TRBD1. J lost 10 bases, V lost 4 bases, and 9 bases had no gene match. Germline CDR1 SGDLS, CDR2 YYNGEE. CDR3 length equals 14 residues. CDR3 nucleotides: TGTGCCAGCAGCTCCCGGGACAGGGGGTTTGACTACACCTTC. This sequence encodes CASSSRDRGFDYTF.

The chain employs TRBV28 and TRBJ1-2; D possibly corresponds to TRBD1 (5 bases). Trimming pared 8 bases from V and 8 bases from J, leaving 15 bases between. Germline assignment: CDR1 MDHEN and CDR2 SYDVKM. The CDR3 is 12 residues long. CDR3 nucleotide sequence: TGTGCCAGCGCATCAGGGTCTTGGGGCTACACCTTC. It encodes CASASGSWGYTF.

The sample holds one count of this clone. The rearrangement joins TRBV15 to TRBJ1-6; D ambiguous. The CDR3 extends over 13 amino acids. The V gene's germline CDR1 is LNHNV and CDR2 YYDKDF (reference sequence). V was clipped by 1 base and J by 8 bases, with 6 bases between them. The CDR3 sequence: CATSRVPDSPLHF. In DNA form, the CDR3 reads TGTGCCACCAGCAGAGTTCCCGATTCACCCCTCCACTTT.

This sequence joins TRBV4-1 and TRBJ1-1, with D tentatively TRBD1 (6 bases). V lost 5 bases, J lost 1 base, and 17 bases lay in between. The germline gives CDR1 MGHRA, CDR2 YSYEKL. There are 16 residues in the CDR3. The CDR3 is CASSIPRGGGNTEAFF. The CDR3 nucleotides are TGCGCCAGCAGCATCCCGAGGGGGGGCGGGAACACTGAAGCTTTCTTT.

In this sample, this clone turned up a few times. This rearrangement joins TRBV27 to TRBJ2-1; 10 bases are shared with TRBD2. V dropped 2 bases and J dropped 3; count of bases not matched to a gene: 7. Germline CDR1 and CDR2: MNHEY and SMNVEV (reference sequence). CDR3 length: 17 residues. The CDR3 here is CASSLPSGRMGYNEQFF. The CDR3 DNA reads TGTGCCAGCAGTTTACCTAGCGGGAGAATGGGCTACAATGAGCAGTTCTTC.

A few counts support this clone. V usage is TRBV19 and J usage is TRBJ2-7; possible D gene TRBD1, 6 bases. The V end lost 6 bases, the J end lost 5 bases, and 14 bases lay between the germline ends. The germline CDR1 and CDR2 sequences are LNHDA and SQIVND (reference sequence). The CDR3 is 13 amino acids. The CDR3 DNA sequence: TGTGCCAGTAGACGCCAGGGGAGCAACGAGCAGTACTTC. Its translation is CASRRQGSNEQYF.

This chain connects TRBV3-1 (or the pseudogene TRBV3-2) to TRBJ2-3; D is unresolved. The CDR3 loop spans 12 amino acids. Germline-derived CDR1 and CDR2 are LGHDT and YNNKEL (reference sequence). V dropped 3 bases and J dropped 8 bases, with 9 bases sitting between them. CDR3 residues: CASSQPPSTQYF. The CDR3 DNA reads TGTGCCAGCAGCCAGCCTCCGAGTACGCAGTATTTT.

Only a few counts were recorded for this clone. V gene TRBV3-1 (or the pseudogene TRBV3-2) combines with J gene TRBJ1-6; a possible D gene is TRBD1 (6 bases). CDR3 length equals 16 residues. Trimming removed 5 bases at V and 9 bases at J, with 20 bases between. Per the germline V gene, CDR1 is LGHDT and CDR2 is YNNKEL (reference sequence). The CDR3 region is CASSSQGGQGSSPLHF. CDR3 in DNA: TGTGCCAGCAGCTCACAGGGCGGGCAGGGTAGTTCACCCCTCCACTTT.